Listed here are 2 T cell receptor beta chains from one sample, sequenced in a study of shared clonotypes between healthy human individuals. Data came from immunoSEQ multiplex PCR; TCRdb stores just in-frame clones and leaves some out. The repertoire includes around 2,000,000 clones, approximately 94% of them detected once, and 1.1% sits in the top ten. Cells designated naive CD8 were CD45RO-negative and were positively selected for CCR7, with terminally differentiated effector memory CD45RA+ cells excluded. The source material was naive CD8+ T cells sorted from blood. The receptors stem from a man aged 18 to 30 in good health.

The V and J genes are TRBV30 and TRBJ1-5; D unclear. This CDR3 has 11 residues. The ends were cut back, 1 base at V and 4 bases at J, with 2 bases in the middle. Germline lookup yields CDR1 GTSNPN and CDR2 SVGIG (reference sequence). Here the CDR3 DNA reads TGTGCCTGGAGTGCGAATCAGCCCCAGCATTTT. This sequence encodes CAWSANQPQHF.

This chain links TRBV30 with TRBJ1-2; D remains unclear. Germline lookup yields CDR1 GTSNPN and CDR2 SVGIG (reference sequence). V lost 5 bases to trimming and J lost 4 bases, with 5 bases between them. The CDR3 is made up of 10 amino acids. CDR3: CAWRRYGYTF. Here the CDR3 DNA reads TGTGCCTGGCGCCGCTATGGCTACACCTTC.